Listed below are T cell receptor beta chains from one sample, sequenced in a study of blood T cell repertoires in COVID-19. Only in-frame clones appear in the TCRdb table, and some are missing; sequencing was by immunoSEQ multiplex PCR. Among 20,000 or so clones listed, about 89% were seen once. The sample comprised peripheral blood. The receptors here all came from a human donor in a cohort sampled during active COVID-19. Both conserved end residues are part of each CDR3. Fields, in order: J gene, V gene, D gene, clone size, CDR3 DNA, CDR3 protein. D genes are given only for firm matches. For some rows the clone size is stated as once, few or many, or as a class when expanded; others skip it.

j_call: TRBJ2-1; v_call: TRBV4-3; d_call: TRBD2; clone_size: .; cdr3_nt: TGCGCCAGCAGCGTCGTACTAGCGGCCCCTTTGAGTGAGCAGTTCTTC; cdr3_aa: CASSVVLAAPLSEQFF
j_call: TRBJ1-4; v_call: TRBV4-2; d_call: .; clone_size: .; cdr3_nt: TGTGCCAGCAGCCAAGTCTTGGGGGCGGGAGCTAATGAAAAACTGTTTTTT; cdr3_aa: CASSQVLGAGANEKLFF
j_call: TRBJ2-5; v_call: TRBV24-1; d_call: .; clone_size: .; cdr3_nt: TGTGCCACCAGTGACCGCTCGCAAGCCACCGAGACCCAGTACTTC; cdr3_aa: CATSDRSQATETQYF
j_call: TRBJ2-5; v_call: TRBV2; d_call: .; clone_size: .; cdr3_nt: TGTGCCAGCAGTGAAAGGGGGCGACTAGAAGAGACCCAGTACTTC; cdr3_aa: CASSERGRLEETQYF
j_call: TRBJ2-3; v_call: TRBV19; d_call: TRBD1; clone_size: .; cdr3_nt: TGTGCCAGTAAAAACACAGGGGGAGCAGATACGCAGTATTTT; cdr3_aa: CASKNTGGADTQYF
j_call: TRBJ2-3; v_call: TRBV7-9; d_call: .; clone_size: .; cdr3_nt: TGTGCCAGCAGCTTAGGGCAGGATGGTACGCAGTATTTT; cdr3_aa: CASSLGQDGTQYF
j_call: TRBJ1-5; v_call: TRBV2; d_call: TRBD1; clone_size: .; cdr3_nt: TGTGCCAGCAGAAGGGACAGCGTTAATCAGCCCCAGCATTTT; cdr3_aa: CASRRDSVNQPQHF
j_call: TRBJ1-2; v_call: TRBV19; d_call: TRBD1; clone_size: .; cdr3_nt: TGTGCCAGTAGTTCCGTGGGGACAGGGAATCGTAGACCCTATGGCTACACCTTC; cdr3_aa: CASSSVGTGNRRPYGYTF
j_call: TRBJ1-5; v_call: TRBV6-5; d_call: TRBD1; clone_size: few; cdr3_nt: TGTGCCAGCAGAAGGGACAGTAGCAATCAGCCCCAGCATTTT; cdr3_aa: CASRRDSSNQPQHF
j_call: TRBJ2-5; v_call: TRBV20-1; d_call: TRBD2; clone_size: .; cdr3_nt: TGCAGTGCTAGTCCCACTAGCGGCATAGAGGGGACCCAGTACTTC; cdr3_aa: CSASPTSGIEGTQYF
j_call: TRBJ2-7; v_call: TRBV6-2/TRBV6-3; d_call: .; clone_size: .; cdr3_nt: TGTGCCAGCAGTTACCCCCCAACCTACGAGCAGTACTTC; cdr3_aa: CASSYPPTYEQYF
j_call: TRBJ2-3; v_call: TRBV27; d_call: .; clone_size: .; cdr3_nt: TGTGCCAGCAGTTTTACGGGAGTGGGAGATACGCAGTATTTT; cdr3_aa: CASSFTGVGDTQYF
j_call: TRBJ2-2; v_call: TRBV4-3; d_call: .; clone_size: .; cdr3_nt: TGCGCCAGCAGCCACTACCGGGACTCTGCCGGGGAGCTGTTTTTT; cdr3_aa: CASSHYRDSAGELFF
j_call: TRBJ1-6; v_call: TRBV28; d_call: .; clone_size: .; cdr3_nt: TGTGCCAGCAGTCCCAGGGTTAATTCACCCCTCCACTTT; cdr3_aa: CASSPRVNSPLHF
j_call: TRBJ2-6; v_call: TRBV19; d_call: TRBD2; clone_size: .; cdr3_nt: TGTGCCAGTAGTAGACTAGCGGGGGCAGGGGCCAACGTCCTGACTTTC; cdr3_aa: CASSRLAGAGANVLTF
j_call: TRBJ2-3; v_call: TRBV5-1; d_call: TRBD2; clone_size: once; cdr3_nt: TGCGCCAGCACCGGGACTAGCGGGACGGATACGCAGTATTTT; cdr3_aa: CASTGTSGTDTQYF
j_call: TRBJ2-3; v_call: TRBV29-1; d_call: .; clone_size: .; cdr3_nt: TGCAGCGTTGAGAAGACAGACGATCCCGATACGCAGTATTTT; cdr3_aa: CSVEKTDDPDTQYF
j_call: TRBJ1-2; v_call: TRBV11-2; d_call: .; clone_size: .; cdr3_nt: TGTGCGGCAGTGGGGGGTAAAGATGGCTACACCTTC; cdr3_aa: CAAVGGKDGYTF
j_call: TRBJ1-2; v_call: TRBV19; d_call: TRBD1; clone_size: .; cdr3_nt: TGTGCCAGTAGTCGGGGGACAGGGTGGACGGATGGCTACACCTTC; cdr3_aa: CASSRGTGWTDGYTF